This T cell receptor beta chain came from a study of T cells in Graves' hyperthyroidism and ophthalmopathy. With regard to this clonotype: The antigen is not known. This may be a read error, as it is one base from a much larger clone.

CDR3 length equals 14 residues. Germline CDR1 is GTSNPN and CDR2 is SVGIG (reference sequence). The study, taken as a whole, reports: Clonotypes that were expanded in thyroid above 0.001 mostly appeared in blood too.

Uncontrolled infection, other autoimmune disease, pregnancy or lactation excluded patients. Orbital computed tomography and thyroid ultrasound, together with serum TRAb and thyroxine and clinical symptoms, were used for diagnoses. The blood sample predates any ophthalmopathy symptoms, coming from first hyperthyroidism diagnosis. TCR beta CDR3 sequences were amplified from RNA transcripts. Initially, a first-round RT-PCR of the TCR CDR3 employed the HTBI primer set. TCRdb passed the multiplex PCR reads through MiXCR, listing each CDR3 protein once. Among some 300,000 distinct CDR3 sequences listed, about an eighth were seen once.

Material: blood. V gene TRBV30 combines with J gene TRBJ2-7; TRBD1 agrees at 10 bases. This clonotype was sampled from a young woman with Graves' hyperthyroidism that later progressed to Graves' ophthalmopathy. CDR3 region: CAWNPGTGVYAQYF. DNA for the CDR3: TGTGCCTGGAACCCCGGGACAGGGGTCTACGCGCAGTACTTC.